Each of the 5 T cell receptor beta chains below was sequenced from the same sample in a study of cytomegalovirus exposure and HLA in healthy donors. 60 Vbeta and 13 Jbeta primers were used in PCR. TCRdb's table, derived via immunoSEQ multiplex PCR, lists solely in-frame clones and lacks some. The sample lists about 120,000 clones, about 80% seen once, with roughly 9.2% in the top ten. The sequencing input was PBMCs. Receptors were obtained from a female donor in good health and CMV-seropositive.

The J gene is TRBJ1-2, the V gene TRBV6-6; 12 positions match TRBD1. The CDR3 consists of 15 residues. Germline V CDR1 and CDR2: MNHNY, SVGAGI (reference sequence). The V and J ends lost 0 bases and 6 bases, in that order; junction bases with no gene match: 2. The CDR3 DNA is TGTGCCAGCAGTTACTCGGGACAGGGGGCGAATGGCTACACCTTC. Translating gives CASSYSGQGANGYTF.

Turning to this clone: Mismatch with germline at one junction end may stem from a read error. V and J are TRBV7-7 and TRBJ2-7; 10 nucleotides line up with TRBD2. CDR3 length equals 15 residues. Germline V lookup: CDR1 SSHAT, CDR2 FNYEAQ (reference sequence). The CDR3 sequence is CASSIRLAGVNEQYF. The CDR3 nucleotides read TGTGCTAGCAGCATACGCCTAGCGGGGGTTAACGAGCAGTACTTC. Full variable domain (outside the CDR3, taken from reference TRBV7-7 and TRBJ2-7): GAGVSQSPRYKVTKRGQDVTLRCDPISSHATLYWYQQALGQGPEFLTYFNYEAQPDKSGLPSDRFSAERPEGSISTLTIQRTEQRDSAMYRCASSIRLAGVNEQYFGPGTRLTVT.

J is TRBJ1-2 and V is TRBV2; TRBD1 is a possible D gene (5 bases). Germline V gene sequence: CDR1 SNHLY, CDR2 FYNNEI. V lost 6 bases and J lost 4, with 15 bases in between. The length of the CDR3 is 14 residues. CDR3 loop: CASRRQGAVYGYTF. CDR3 DNA: TGTGCCAGCAGGAGGCAGGGCGCCGTCTATGGCTACACCTTC. Full variable domain (rest looked up from reference TRBV2 and TRBJ1-2): EPEVTQTPSHQVTQMGQEVILRCVPISNHLYFYWYRQILGQKVEFLVSFYNNEISEKSEIFDDQFSVERPDGSNFTLKIRSTKLEDSAMYFCASRRQGAVYGYTFGSGTRLTVV.

The J gene is TRBJ2-7, the V gene TRBV5-4; maybe TRBD1 (5 bases). The CDR3 spans 14 residues. The germline V gene encodes CDR1 SGHNT and CDR2 YYREEE (reference sequence). Trimming left V 4 bases short and J 3 bases short, with 14 bases between. CDR3: CASSRPGWDYEQYF. For the CDR3, the DNA is TGTGCCAGCAGCCGTCCAGGGTGGGACTACGAGCAGTACTTC.

The gene calls are TRBV7-9 and TRBJ1-2; D is uncertain. This CDR3 has 14 amino acids. CDR1 is SEHNR, CDR2 FQNEAQ, per germline (reference sequence). V lost 3 bases to trimming and J lost 8 bases, with 16 bases between them. The DNA of the CDR3 is TGTGCCAGCAGCTTCCCATCGCGGGGAGGCGGCTACACCTTC. This encodes CASSFPSRGGGYTF.